The rows below give T cell receptor beta chains drawn from one sample of a study of shared clonotypes between healthy human individuals. Libraries were prepared by immunoSEQ multiplex PCR; TCRdb keeps only in-frame clonotypes and omits some of them. The sample records roughly 1,600,000 clones, about 98.5% being singletons. Sample: naive CD4+ T cells sorted from blood. The receptors here all came from a man aged 25 to 40 in good health. CDR3s include the opening cysteine and the closing phenylalanine or tryptophan. Each record gives: D gene, clone size, J gene, V gene, CDR3 DNA, CDR3 protein. The D gene is left open where the match is weak. Size is stated for part of the rows, as once, few or many counts, or as a class when the clone is expanded.

- - TRBJ2-5 TRBV27 TGTGCCAGCAGTTTATCGCCAGCCCAAGAGACCCAGTACTTC CASSLSPAQETQYF
- - TRBJ1-4 TRBV19 TGTGCCAGTAGTATCCGGACAGACAATGAAAAACTGTTTTTT CASSIRTDNEKLFF
- - TRBJ2-1 TRBV5-4 TGTGCCAGCAGCTCCGACAGGAACAATGAGCAGTTCTTC CASSSDRNNEQFF
- once TRBJ2-1 TRBV19 TGTGCCAGTAGTATAGTTCCGATGAGCTCCTACAATGAGCAGTTCTTC CASSIVPMSSYNEQFF
TRBD1 - TRBJ1-1 TRBV28 TGTGCCAGCAGCTTACCCCAGGGGGCGGCCTTCTTTGGCACTGAAGCTTTCTTT CASSLPQGAAFFGTEAFF
- - TRBJ2-3 TRBV9 TGTGCCAGCAGTTTAACTGGCAATACGCAGTATTTT CASSLTGNTQYF
TRBD2 - TRBJ2-3 TRBV18 TGTGCCAGCTCACCGCCTAGCGGGAGTACAGATACGCAGTATTTT CASSPPSGSTDTQYF
TRBD2 - TRBJ2-1 TRBV25-1 TGTGCCAGCAGTGCGACGACTAGCGCCAATGAGCAGTTCTTC CASSATTSANEQFF
- few TRBJ1-2 TRBV9 TGTGCCAGCAGCGGACAGGCGGCACAGGGCTACACCTTC CASSGQAAQGYTF
TRBD1 - TRBJ1-1 TRBV2 TGTGCCAGCAGCACCTCCACAGGGGTGGCAGCTTTCTTT CASSTSTGVAAFF
- - TRBJ1-1 TRBV7-9 TGTGCCAGCAGCTTAGCGGTGAGGGTTGGCCCCTCGAACACTGAAGCTTTCTTT CASSLAVRVGPSNTEAFF
- - TRBJ2-2 TRBV2 TGTGCCAGCAGTGAAGGGGACACCGGGGAGCTGTTTTTT CASSEGDTGELFF
- - TRBJ2-5 TRBV10-2 TGCGCCAGCAGTGCTACCCGGGAGACCCAGTACTTC CASSATRETQYF
- - TRBJ1-2 TRBV2 TGTGCCAGCAGGTTTAGTGTAGCCAGACAAGTCTCTGGCTACACCTTC CASRFSVARQVSGYTF
- - TRBJ1-4 TRBV9 TGTGCCAGCAGCGTAGAAGGTCTATCTAATGAAAAACTGTTTTTT CASSVEGLSNEKLFF
- - TRBJ2-3 TRBV4-1 TGCGCCAGCAGCCAAGATGGGACGGGAGCCTTTAGCACAGATACGCAGTATTTT CASSQDGTGAFSTDTQYF
TRBD1 - TRBJ1-2 TRBV28 TGTGCCAGCAGTGCCCCCTCAACAGGGGGTGGCTACACCTTC CASSAPSTGGGYTF
- - TRBJ2-7 TRBV30 TGTGCCTGGAGTGTCGCGATAGCTATCGCCTACGAGCAGTACTTC CAWSVAIAIAYEQYF
- - TRBJ1-5 TRBV2 TGTGCCAGCCATACGGGCAATCAGCCCCAGCATTTT CASHTGNQPQHF
- once TRBJ2-3 TRBV30 TGTGCCTGGATTGGTTTGGGCTGGGATACGCAGTATTTT CAWIGLGWDTQYF
TRBD2 - TRBJ2-1 TRBV5-1 TGCGCCAGCAGCCCCAGCGGGAGGGAGTACAATGAGCAGTTCTTC CASSPSGREYNEQFF
- - TRBJ2-3 TRBV5-1 TGCGCCAGCAGCTCGGGAGACACAGATACGCAGTATTTT CASSSGDTDTQYF
TRBD1 - TRBJ1-2 TRBV28 TGTGCCAGCAGGGATACAGGGGGCGATGGCTACACCTTC CASRDTGGDGYTF